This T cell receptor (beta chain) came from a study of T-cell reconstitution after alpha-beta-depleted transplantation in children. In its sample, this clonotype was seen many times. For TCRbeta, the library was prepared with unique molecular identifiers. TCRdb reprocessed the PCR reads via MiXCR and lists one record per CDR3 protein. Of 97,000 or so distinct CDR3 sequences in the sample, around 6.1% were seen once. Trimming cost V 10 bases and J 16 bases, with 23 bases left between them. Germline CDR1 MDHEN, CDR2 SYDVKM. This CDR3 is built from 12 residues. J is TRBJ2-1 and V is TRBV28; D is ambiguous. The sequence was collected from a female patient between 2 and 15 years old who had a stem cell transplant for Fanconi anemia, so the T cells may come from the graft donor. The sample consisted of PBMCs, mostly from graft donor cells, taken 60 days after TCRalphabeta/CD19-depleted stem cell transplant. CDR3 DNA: TGTGCCACCACGGCGGTCCCTCTAACAATTTTCTTC. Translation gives CATTAVPLTIFF. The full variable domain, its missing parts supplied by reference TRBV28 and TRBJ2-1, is DVKVTQSSRYLVKRTGEKVFLECVQDMDHENMFWYRQDPGLGLRLIYFSYDVKMKEKGDIPEGYSVSREKKERFSLILESASTNQTSMYLCATTAVPLTIFFGPGTRLTVL.